These 28 T cell receptor beta chains came from one sample sequenced in a study of STAT3 mutations in large granular lymphocyte leukemia. Study-level findings and limits: At least one immunodominant TCR beta clonotype appeared in every T-cell large granular lymphocyte leukemia patient.

Only in-frame clones appear in the TCRdb table, and some are missing; sequencing was by immunoSEQ multiplex PCR. The data contain 9,400 or so clones, roughly 90% of them singletons. These receptors have no known antigen. Sequences were obtained from peripheral blood mononuclear cells. These receptors were collected from a man of 80 years or more with T-cell large granular lymphocyte leukemia. Some clones in this sample may be carry-over from other donors' samples.

The V gene is TRBV6-8, the J gene TRBJ1-5, with D possibly TRBD1 on 6 matching bases. CDR1 is MNHGY, CDR2 SAAAGT, per germline. This CDR3 spans 20 amino acids. The V gene lost 6 bases and the J gene lost 3 bases, with 30 bases spanning the gap. CDR3 in amino acids: CASSSCSGGVSSHTNQPQHF. The CDR3 DNA is TGTGCCAGCAGCAGTTGTAGTGGGGGCGTTAGCTCCCATACCAATCAGCCCCAGCATTTT.

V and J are TRBV4-2 and TRBJ2-2; 10 bases are shared with TRBD2. The CDR3 is 17 amino acids. CDR1 is LGHNA and CDR2 is YNFKEQ in the germline V gene. V shed 0 bases, J shed 2 bases, and the junction held 3 bases outside the gene matches. CDR3 sequence (DNA): TGTGCCAGCAGCCAAGAAACTAGCGGGATCAACACCGGGGAGCTGTTTTTT. Protein sequence: CASSQETSGINTGELFF.

The V gene is TRBV19, the J gene TRBJ1-2; weak D call: TRBD1 (5 bases). CDR3 length: 13 amino acids. V was trimmed by 0 bases and J by 8 bases, leaving 10 bases between them. From germline, CDR1 is LNHDA and CDR2 SQIVND (reference sequence). The chain's CDR3 is CASSIDDSRGYTF. In nucleotides, the CDR3 is TGTGCCAGTAGTATAGATGACAGCCGGGGCTACACCTTC.

The chain carries TRBV25-1 and TRBJ1-2; 9 bases fit TRBD1. The CDR3 extends over 15 amino acids. CDR1 is MGHDK and CDR2 is SYGVNS in the germline V gene. J lost 7 bases, V lost 4 bases, and 10 bases had no gene match. CDR3 residues: CASSASRQGVAGYTF. CDR3 nucleotides: TGTGCCAGCAGTGCATCGAGACAGGGGGTAGCTGGCTACACCTTC.

The genes are TRBV5-1 and TRBJ2-3; unclear D gene. The germline gives CDR1 SGHRS, CDR2 YFSETQ. The CDR3 extends over 16 amino acids. V was trimmed by 4 bases and J by 4 bases, leaving 19 bases between them. The CDR3 sequence is CASSLVGSRAADTQYF. For the CDR3, the DNA is TGCGCCAGCAGCCTGGTGGGTTCCCGTGCTGCAGATACGCAGTATTTT.

The chain is built from TRBV5-4 and TRBJ2-3; 9 bases fit TRBD2. CDR1 is SGHNT and CDR2 is YYREEE in the germline V gene (reference sequence). Trimming cost V 7 bases and J 1 base; bases outside gene matches: 13. There are 17 residues in the CDR3. This chain's CDR3 is CASASSGAKPGTDTQYF. Written as DNA, the CDR3 is TGTGCCAGCGCGTCTAGCGGGGCGAAACCGGGCACAGATACGCAGTATTTT.

In this sample, this clone turned up a few times. This chain connects TRBV7-9 to TRBJ1-4; D call uncertain. V dropped 1 base and J dropped 3 bases, with 6 bases sitting between them. The CDR3 covers 14 residues. In germline, CDR1 is SEHNR, CDR2 FQNEAQ (reference sequence). CDR3 nucleotides: TGTGCCAGCAGCTTAGTGCAGTCTAATGAAAAACTGTTTTTT. As protein: CASSLVQSNEKLFF. The full variable domain, rest sourced from reference TRBV7-9 and TRBJ1-4, is DTGVSQNPRHKITKRGQNVTFRCDPISEHNRLYWYRQTLGQGPEFLTYFQNEAQLEKSRLLSDRFSAERPKGSFSTLEIQRTEQGDSAMYLCASSLVQSNEKLFFGSGTQLSVL.

The CDR3 DNA follows: TGTGCCACTTTGGCGATGGCTTCGGGGGGCACTGAAGCTTTCTTT. As protein: CATLAMASGGTEAFF. The chain combines TRBV19 with TRBJ1-1, with D possibly being TRBD1 (5 bases). The CDR3 totals 15 residues. Germline loops: CDR1 LNHDA, CDR2 SQIVND (reference sequence). Trimming took 10 bases from V and 4 from J, leaving 22 bases between them.

V usage is TRBV5-1 and J usage is TRBJ2-5; D is uncertain. Trimming pared 0 bases from V and 2 bases from J, leaving 5 bases between. The CDR3 runs to 13 residues. Germline V gives CDR1 SGHRS, CDR2 YFSETQ. In DNA form, the CDR3 reads TGCGCCAGCAGCTTGGGGGTGCAAGAGACCCAGTACTTC. Residues: CASSLGVQETQYF.

The gene calls are TRBV7-2 and TRBJ2-7, with D perhaps matching TRBD2 (5 bases). Looked up from germline, CDR1 is SGHTA and CDR2 is FQGNSA. CDR3 length: 14 amino acids. V dropped 5 bases and J dropped 2 bases, with 13 bases sitting between them. Here the CDR3 DNA reads TGTGCCAGCAGCAGAGAGCGGAGAACCTACGAGCAGTACTTC. Translated: CASSRERRTYEQYF. Variable domain in full (rest from reference TRBV7-2 and TRBJ2-7): GAGVSQSPSNKVTEKGKDVELRCDPISGHTALYWYRQSLGQGLEFLIYFQGNSAPDKSGLPSDRFSAERTGGSVSTLTIQRTQQEDSAVYLCASSRERRTYEQYFGPGTRLTVT.

The chain couples TRBV7-2 to TRBJ2-5, with 8 bases matching TRBD2. Germline V lookup: CDR1 SGHTA, CDR2 FQGNSA. The CDR3 is made up of 16 amino acids. Unmatched junction bases numbered 9, after V lost 4 bases and J lost 2 bases. The CDR3 is CASSSQSGGGQETQYF. Here the CDR3 DNA reads TGTGCCAGCAGCTCCCAATCCGGGGGGGGGCAAGAGACCCAGTACTTC.

The chain couples TRBV7-9 to TRBJ2-1; 9 bases align to TRBD1. CDR3 length: 19 residues. Germline V CDR1 and CDR2: SEHNR, FQNEAQ (reference sequence). J lost 0 bases, V lost 4 bases, and 13 bases had no gene match. Here the CDR3 reads CASSSSTGGTRSSYNEQFF. The CDR3 nucleotides read TGTGCCAGCAGCTCCTCGACAGGGGGAACTCGGAGCTCCTACAATGAGCAGTTCTTC.

This clone was seen once. V usage is TRBV27 and J usage is TRBJ1-1; TRBD1 aligns across 8 bases. V lost 5 bases and J lost 4; bases outside the gene matches: 6. Germline CDR1 and CDR2: MNHEY and SMNVEV (reference sequence). The CDR3 length is 14 residues. Written as DNA, the CDR3 is TGTGCCAGCAGTGGCGGACAGGGTGTCACTGAAGCTTTCTTT. This encodes CASSGGQGVTEAFF.

This CDR3 is CASSLTELNTEAFF. The CDR3 DNA follows: TGTGCCAGCAGCCTGACAGAGTTAAACACTGAAGCTTTCTTT. J is TRBJ1-1 and V is TRBV7-9; weak D call: TRBD1 (5 bases). CDR3 size: 14 residues. Germline V gene sequence: CDR1 SEHNR, CDR2 FQNEAQ (reference sequence). V lost 5 bases and J lost 2, with 12 bases in between.

Only one count was recorded for this clone. This sequence joins TRBV14 and TRBJ1-3; no firm D call. Germline values: CDR1 SGHDN, CDR2 FVKESK. CDR3 size: 15 residues. Trimming cost V 0 bases and J 0 bases, with 6 bases left between them. CDR3 coding DNA: TGTGCCAGCAGCCAAGATAAAGGCTCTGGAAACACCATATATTTT. Protein product: CASSQDKGSGNTIYF.

The chain combines TRBV6-6 with TRBJ2-5; D might be TRBD2 (6 bases). This CDR3 comprises 13 residues. V was shortened by 8 bases and J by 7 bases, with 17 bases between the two germline ends. CDR1 and CDR2 from the germline V gene are MNHNY and SVGAGI (reference sequence). The CDR3 is CASDPPQGGTQYF. The CDR3 DNA sequence: TGTGCCAGCGACCCACCCCAGGGAGGGACCCAGTACTTC.

This clone was found once. One end of the junction is discordant with germline, which a read error may explain. The chain uses TRBV7-7 and TRBJ2-1; D is uncertain. Germline V gives CDR1 SSHAT, CDR2 FNYEAQ (reference sequence). The CDR3 has 14 residues. The CDR3, as DNA: TGTGCTAGCAGCTTAGATCGGGCGTCCAATGAGCAGTTCTTC. Protein sequence: CASSLDRASNEQFF. The full variable domain, completed using reference TRBV7-7 and TRBJ2-1, is GAGVSQSPRYKVTKRGQDVTLRCDPISSHATLYWYQQALGQGPEFLTYFNYEAQPDKSGLPSDRFSAERPEGSISTLTIQRTEQRDSAMYRCASSLDRASNEQFFGPGTRLTVL.

J is TRBJ2-7 and V is TRBV7-2; perhaps TRBD2 as D (5 bases). This CDR3 comprises 14 residues. Germline V lookup: CDR1 SGHTA, CDR2 FQGNSA. The V and J ends lost 3 bases and 5 bases respectively, with 14 bases between them. This CDR3 reads CASSFGLPRDEQYF. CDR3 coding DNA: TGTGCCAGCAGCTTCGGACTTCCCCGGGACGAGCAGTACTTC.

The chain carries TRBV29-1 and TRBJ2-5; 9 positions match TRBD2. The CDR3 runs 14 residues. V trimming: 6 bases; J trimming: 2 bases; junction bases outside the gene matches: 7. CDR1 SQVTM and CDR2 ANQGSEA come from the germline V gene. CDR3 sequence (DNA): TGCAGCGTCCCCTGGCGGGGGGGACAAGAGACCCAGTACTTC. Translation: CSVPWRGGQETQYF.

This clone occurred once. The rearrangement joins TRBV21-1 to TRBJ1-5; the D call TRBD1 from the table was never checked on the DNA. TRBV21-1 is labeled a pseudogene. The CDR3 runs to 16 residues. CDR3 region: CASSKGGQEDNQPQHF. Here the CDR3 DNA reads TGTGCCAGCAGCAAAGGGGGACAGGAGGATAATCAGCCCCAGCATTTT.

The CDR3 protein is CSVGVLANYGYTF. CDR3 nucleotides: TGCAGCGTTGGGGTTTTAGCTAACTATGGCTACACCTTC. V usage is TRBV29-1 and J usage is TRBJ1-2; D ambiguous. Trimming removed 4 bases at V and 0 bases at J, with 9 bases between. Germline lookup yields CDR1 SQVTM and CDR2 ANQGSEA. This CDR3 has 13 amino acids.

V gene TRBV6-5 combines with J gene TRBJ1-1, with D uncertain. V lost 3 bases and J 11 bases, leaving 16 bases between the germline ends. Looked up from germline, CDR1 is MNHEY and CDR2 is SVGAGI. The length of the CDR3 is 13 residues. Written as DNA, the CDR3 is TGTGCCAGCAGTTATCAGCGGCAGGTTGAGGCTTTCTTT. Translated: CASSYQRQVEAFF.

The J gene is TRBJ1-1, the V gene TRBV5-6; possibly TRBD1 for D (6 bases). From germline, CDR1 is SGHDT and CDR2 YYEEEE. With 4 bases removed from V and 8 bases from J, the gap between germline ends came to 18 bases. This CDR3 contains 14 residues. Here the CDR3 DNA reads TGTGCCAGCAGCCCAAAACCGACCGGGACAGAAGCTTTCTTT. Its protein is CASSPKPTGTEAFF.

The chain joins TRBV7-6 to TRBJ1-6, with D hard to call. Germline CDR1 is SGHVS and CDR2 is FNYEAQ. V lost 1 base and J lost 7, with 14 bases in between. CDR3 length: 16 amino acids. Here the CDR3 reads CASSLVAGPRNSPLHF. Here the CDR3 DNA reads TGTGCCAGCAGCTTAGTCGCCGGGCCCCGAAATTCACCCCTCCACTTT.

The CDR3 protein is CASSTPGLGFYEQYF. In nucleotides, the CDR3 is TGTGCCAGCAGCACCCCCGGACTAGGGTTCTACGAGCAGTACTTC. The chain links TRBV7-2 to TRBJ2-7; TRBD2 matches 7 bases. The V segment lost 5 bases and the J segment 3 bases; nucleotides outside the gene matches: 10. The CDR3 is 15 residues long. The V gene's germline CDR1 is SGHTA and CDR2 FQGNSA.

This chain uses TRBV7-9 with TRBJ2-1; weak D call: TRBD1 (8 bases). This CDR3 region has 17 residues. V dropped 4 bases and J dropped 0 bases, with 16 bases sitting between them. Germline V gives CDR1 SEHNR, CDR2 FQNEAQ (reference sequence). In DNA form, the CDR3 reads TGTGCCAGCAGCTCCGGACAGGGACTAAGCTCCTACAATGAGCAGTTCTTC. Translated, it gives CASSSGQGLSSYNEQFF.

The DNA of the CDR3 is TGTGCCAGCAGCCCCCAAACCGCAACTAACTATGGCTACACCTTC. Protein: CASSPQTATNYGYTF. The chain recombines TRBV14 with TRBJ1-2; D not certain. The V gene lost 4 bases and the J gene lost 0 bases, with 12 bases spanning the gap. CDR1 is SGHDN, CDR2 FVKESK, per germline. This CDR3 comprises 15 residues.

CDR3 nucleotides: TGTGCCAGCTCACTATATGCACGGACTAGCGGAGTTCAGCACGAGCAGTACTTC. This sequence encodes CASSLYARTSGVQHEQYF. V is TRBV18 and J is TRBJ2-7; 10 nucleotides align to TRBD2. Germline V gives CDR1 KGHSH, CDR2 LQKENI. This CDR3 has 18 residues. Germline trimming cut 4 bases from V and 5 bases from J; bases unmatched to any gene: 17.